This TCR beta chain is drawn from a study of blood T cell repertoires in COVID-19. Assay: immunoSEQ multiplex PCR; the TCRdb copy retains only in-frame clones and omits some. The table includes about 36,000 clones, roughly 77% detected once. The CDR3 contains 16 residues. The trim removed 5 bases at V and 0 bases at J, leaving 2 bases unmatched. The germline CDR1 and CDR2 sequences are SGHTA and FQGNSA. The chain recombines TRBV7-2 with TRBJ2-6; 9 bases line up with TRBD2. This sequence originates from a human donor in a cohort sampled during active or convalescent COVID-19. The donor label of this sample is uncertain. The sequencing sample was made of peripheral blood. The CDR3 bases are TGTGCCAGCAGCGGAGCGGGAGGCTCTGGGGCCAACGTCCTGACTTTC. Its translation: CASSGAGGSGANVLTF.